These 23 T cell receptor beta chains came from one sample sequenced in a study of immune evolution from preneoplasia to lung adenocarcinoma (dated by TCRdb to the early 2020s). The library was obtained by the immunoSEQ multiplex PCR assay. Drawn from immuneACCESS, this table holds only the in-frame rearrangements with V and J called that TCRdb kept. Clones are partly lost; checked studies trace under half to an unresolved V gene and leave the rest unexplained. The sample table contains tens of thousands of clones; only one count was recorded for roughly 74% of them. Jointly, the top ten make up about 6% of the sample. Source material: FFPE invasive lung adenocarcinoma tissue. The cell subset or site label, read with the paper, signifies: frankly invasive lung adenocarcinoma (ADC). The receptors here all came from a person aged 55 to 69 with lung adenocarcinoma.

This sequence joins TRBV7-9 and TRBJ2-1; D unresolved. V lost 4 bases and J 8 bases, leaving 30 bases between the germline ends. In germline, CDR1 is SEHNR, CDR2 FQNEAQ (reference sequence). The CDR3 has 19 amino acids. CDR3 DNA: TGTGCCAGCAGCTCCCTTCCCGGGTCTTCTTGGGCGAATGGGGATGAGCAGTTCTTC. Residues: CASSSLPGSSWANGDEQFF.

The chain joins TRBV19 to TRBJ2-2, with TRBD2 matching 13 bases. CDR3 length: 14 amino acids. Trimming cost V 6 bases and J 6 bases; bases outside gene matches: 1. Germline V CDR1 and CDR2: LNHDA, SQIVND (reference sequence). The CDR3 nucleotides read TGTGCCAGTAGAGGACTAGCGGGAGCCGGGGAGCTGTTTTTT. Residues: CASRGLAGAGELFF.

For the CDR3, the DNA is TGTGCCAGCAGTTACGGGGGTGGGGAATGGGAGCAGTACTTC. Amino acid sequence: CASSYGGGEWEQYF. This chain connects TRBV6-6 to TRBJ2-7, with D perhaps TRBD1 or TRBD2 (5 bases each). CDR1 is MNHNY and CDR2 is SVGAGI in the germline V gene (reference sequence). CDR3 length: 14 amino acids. Trimming shortened V by 2 bases and J by 7 bases, and 15 bases separated the two germline ends.

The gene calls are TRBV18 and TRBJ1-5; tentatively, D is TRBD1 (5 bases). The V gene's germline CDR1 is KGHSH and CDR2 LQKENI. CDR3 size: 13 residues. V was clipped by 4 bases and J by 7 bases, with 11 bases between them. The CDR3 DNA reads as TGTGCCAGCTCACGGGGCCAGGGCCAGCCCCAGCATTTT. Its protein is CASSRGQGQPQHF.

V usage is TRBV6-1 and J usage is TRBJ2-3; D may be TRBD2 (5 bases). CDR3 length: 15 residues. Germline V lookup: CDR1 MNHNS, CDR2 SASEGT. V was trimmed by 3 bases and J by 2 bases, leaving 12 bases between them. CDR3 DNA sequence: TGTGCCAGCAGTGATCGGCAGCGGCTCACAGATACGCAGTATTTT. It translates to CASSDRQRLTDTQYF.

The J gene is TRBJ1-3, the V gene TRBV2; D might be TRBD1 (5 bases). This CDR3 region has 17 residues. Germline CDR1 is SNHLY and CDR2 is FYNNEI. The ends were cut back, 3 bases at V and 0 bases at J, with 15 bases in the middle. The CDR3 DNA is TGTGCCAGCAGTGACGGGGGAGGTTTAAACTCTGGAAACACCATATATTTT. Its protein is CASSDGGGLNSGNTIYF. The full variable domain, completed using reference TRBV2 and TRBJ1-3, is EPEVTQTPSHQVTQMGQEVILRCVPISNHLYFYWYRQILGQKVEFLVSFYNNEISEKSEIFDDQFSVERPDGSNFTLKIRSTKLEDSAMYFCASSDGGGLNSGNTIYFGEGSWLTVV.

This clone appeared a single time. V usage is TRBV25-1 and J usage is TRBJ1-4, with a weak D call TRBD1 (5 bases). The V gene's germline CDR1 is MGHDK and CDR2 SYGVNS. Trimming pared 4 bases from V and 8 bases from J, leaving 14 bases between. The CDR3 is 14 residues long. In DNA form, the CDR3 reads TGTGCCAGCAGTGGCCCACAGGTCTGGGAAAAACTGTTTTTT. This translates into CASSGPQVWEKLFF. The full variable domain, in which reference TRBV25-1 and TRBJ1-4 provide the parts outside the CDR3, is EADIYQTPRYLVIGTGKKITLECSQTMGHDKMYWYQQDPGMELHLIHYSYGVNSTEKGDLSSESTVSRIRTEHFPLTLESARPSHTSQYLCASSGPQVWEKLFFGSGTQLSVL.

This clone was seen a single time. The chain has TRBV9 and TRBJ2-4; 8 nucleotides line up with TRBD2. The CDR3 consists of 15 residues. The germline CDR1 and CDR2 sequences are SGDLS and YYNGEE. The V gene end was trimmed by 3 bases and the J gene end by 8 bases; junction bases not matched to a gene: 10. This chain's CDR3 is CASSASSGLGYIQYF. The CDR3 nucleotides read TGTGCCAGCAGCGCCTCCTCGGGACTAGGTTACATTCAGTACTTC.

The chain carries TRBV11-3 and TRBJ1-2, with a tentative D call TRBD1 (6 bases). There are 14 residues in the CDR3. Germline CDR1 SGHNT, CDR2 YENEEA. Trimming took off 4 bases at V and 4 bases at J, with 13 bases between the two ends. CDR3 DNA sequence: TGTGCCAGCAGCTCGGGGGGCGGTTCCTATGGCTACACCTTC. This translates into CASSSGGGSYGYTF.

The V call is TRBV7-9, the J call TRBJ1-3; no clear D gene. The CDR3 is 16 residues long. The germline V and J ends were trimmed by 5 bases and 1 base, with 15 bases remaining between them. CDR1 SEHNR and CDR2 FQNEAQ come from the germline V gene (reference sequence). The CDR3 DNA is TGTGCCAGCAGCCCACGTTTTGGGGAATCTGGAAACACCATATATTTT. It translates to CASSPRFGESGNTIYF.

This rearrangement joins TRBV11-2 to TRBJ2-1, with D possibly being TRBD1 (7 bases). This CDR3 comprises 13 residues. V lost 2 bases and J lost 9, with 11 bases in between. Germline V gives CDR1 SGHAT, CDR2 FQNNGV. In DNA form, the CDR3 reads TGTGCCAGCAGCTTAAGGAGGGGGCTTGAGCAGTTCTTC. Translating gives CASSLRRGLEQFF.

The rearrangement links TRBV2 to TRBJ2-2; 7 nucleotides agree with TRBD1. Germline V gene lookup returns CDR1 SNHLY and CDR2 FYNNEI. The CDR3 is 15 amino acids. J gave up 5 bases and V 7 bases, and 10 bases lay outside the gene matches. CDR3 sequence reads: CASTEGAFITGELFF. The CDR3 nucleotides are TGTGCCAGCACCGAGGGGGCATTCATAACCGGGGAGCTGTTTTTT.

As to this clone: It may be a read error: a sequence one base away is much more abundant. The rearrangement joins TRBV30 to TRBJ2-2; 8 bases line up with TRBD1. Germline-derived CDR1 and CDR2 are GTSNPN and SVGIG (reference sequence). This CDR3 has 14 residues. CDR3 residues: CAWSRTGRTGKLFF. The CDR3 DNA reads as TGTGCCTGGAGTAGGACAGGGCGGACCGGGAAGCTGTTTTTT.

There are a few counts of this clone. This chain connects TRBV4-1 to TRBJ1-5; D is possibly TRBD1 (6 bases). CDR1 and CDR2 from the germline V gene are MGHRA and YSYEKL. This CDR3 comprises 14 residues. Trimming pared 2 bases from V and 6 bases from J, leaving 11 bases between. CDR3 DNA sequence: TGCGCCAGCAGCCAACTCACAGGGTTTCAGCCCCAGCATTTT. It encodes CASSQLTGFQPQHF.

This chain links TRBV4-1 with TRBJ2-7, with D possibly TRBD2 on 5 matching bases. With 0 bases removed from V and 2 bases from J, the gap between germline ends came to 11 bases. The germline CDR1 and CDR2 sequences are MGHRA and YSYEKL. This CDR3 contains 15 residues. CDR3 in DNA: TGCGCCAGCAGCCAAGAGCCCGGGGTTGCCTACGAGCAGTACTTC. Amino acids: CASSQEPGVAYEQYF.

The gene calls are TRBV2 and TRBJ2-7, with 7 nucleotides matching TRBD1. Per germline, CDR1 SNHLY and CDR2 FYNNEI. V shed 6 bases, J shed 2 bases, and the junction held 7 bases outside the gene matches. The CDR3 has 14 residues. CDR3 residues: CASSTGVGPYEQYF. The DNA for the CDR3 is TGTGCCAGCAGCACAGGGGTAGGACCCTACGAGCAGTACTTC.

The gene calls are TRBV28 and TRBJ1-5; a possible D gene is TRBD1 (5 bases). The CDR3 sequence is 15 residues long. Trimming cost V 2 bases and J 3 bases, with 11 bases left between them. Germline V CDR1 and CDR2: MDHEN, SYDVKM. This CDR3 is CASSLSGGPNQPQHF. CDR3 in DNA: TGTGCCAGCAGTTTAAGTGGGGGTCCCAATCAGCCCCAGCATTTT.

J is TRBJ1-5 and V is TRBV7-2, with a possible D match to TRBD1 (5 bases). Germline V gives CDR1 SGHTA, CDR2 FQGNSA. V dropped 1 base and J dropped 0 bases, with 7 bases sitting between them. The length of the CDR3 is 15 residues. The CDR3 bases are TGTGCCAGCAGCTTAGGGGACCTTAGCAATCAGCCCCAGCATTTT. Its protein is CASSLGDLSNQPQHF.

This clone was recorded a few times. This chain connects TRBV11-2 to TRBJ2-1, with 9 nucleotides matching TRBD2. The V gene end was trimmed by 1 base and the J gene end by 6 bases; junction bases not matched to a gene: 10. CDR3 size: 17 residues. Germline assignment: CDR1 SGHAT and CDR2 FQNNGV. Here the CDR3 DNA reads TGTGCCAGCAGCTTAGGATGGGGCGCGGGAGGGGTCAATGAGCAGTTCTTC. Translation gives CASSLGWGAGGVNEQFF.

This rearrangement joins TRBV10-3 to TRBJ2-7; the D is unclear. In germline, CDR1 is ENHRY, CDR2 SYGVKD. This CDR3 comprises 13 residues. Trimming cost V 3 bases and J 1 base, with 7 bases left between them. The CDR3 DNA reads TGTGCCATCAGTGAACCAACTTCCTACGAGCAGTACTTC. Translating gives CAISEPTSYEQYF.

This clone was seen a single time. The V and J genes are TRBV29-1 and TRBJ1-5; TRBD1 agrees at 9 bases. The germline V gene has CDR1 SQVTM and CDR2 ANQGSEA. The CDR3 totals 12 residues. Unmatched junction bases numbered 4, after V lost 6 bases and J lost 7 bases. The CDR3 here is CSVGQGDQPQHF. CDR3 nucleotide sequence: TGCAGCGTGGGACAGGGAGACCAGCCCCAGCATTTT.

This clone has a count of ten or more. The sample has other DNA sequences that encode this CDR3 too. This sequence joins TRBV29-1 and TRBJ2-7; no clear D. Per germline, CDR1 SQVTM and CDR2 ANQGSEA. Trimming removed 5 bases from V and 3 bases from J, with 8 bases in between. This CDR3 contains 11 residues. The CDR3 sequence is CSVYTNYEQYF. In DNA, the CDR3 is TGCAGCGTTTACACAAACTACGAGCAGTACTTC.

In DNA form, the CDR3 reads TGTGCCAGCAGTGAAGAACCCCCCCTAGCGGCTGGGGCCAACGTCCTGACTTTC. Its protein is CASSEEPPLAAGANVLTF. The chain is built from TRBV6-1 and TRBJ2-6; 7 bases are shared with TRBD2. The germline CDR1 and CDR2 sequences are MNHNS and SASEGT. This CDR3 contains 18 residues. The J segment lost 2 bases and the V segment lost 1 base, leaving 8 bases of the junction unmatched.